This T cell receptor beta chain was retrieved from a study of graft-versus-host responses after intestinal transplantation. Looking at the study overall: Anti-thymocyte globulin served as induction for all recipients, who then took tacrolimus and steroids for 2 to 4 years.

There are 13 residues in the CDR3. The V end lost 7 bases, the J end lost 2 bases, and 10 bases lay between the germline ends. Germline V gene sequence: CDR1 MNHEY, CDR2 SMNVEV (reference sequence). The study's findings and limits: Recipient bone marrow held GvH clones, some seen earlier in ileum or blood.

As for this clone: The antigen remains undetermined.

The repertoire was sequenced with immunoSEQ multiplex PCR; TCRdb's copy has only in-frame clones and lacks some. This table has approximately 99,000 clones, around 90% appearing once. The chain employs TRBV27 and TRBJ2-3; TRBD1 is a possible D gene (5 bases). This sequence was found in a human donor who was the organ donor for an intestinal transplant. The sample in question was unstimulated CD8+ T cells sorted from spleen or lymph node cells, obtained before transplant. CDR3 DNA sequence: TGTGCCAGCAAGGGGCTTTTCACAGATACGCAGTATTTT. Its protein is CASKGLFTDTQYF.